The present TCR beta chain was sequenced within a study of human T cells and chemical hapten exposure. Study background: Per-sample TCR yield variability stemmed mainly from small pooled library volume differences.

The table lists this clonotype with a few counts. Its matching antigen is unknown. The study used a library that attached unique molecular identifiers to individual cDNA molecules. How the authors handled the data: Sequenced samples showed a median of around 96,000 TCRs each, with counts running from about 20,000 to 690,000. TCRdb independently ran MiXCR on the RACE reads; one entry per CDR3 protein. These V and J calls originate from TCRdb's pipeline instead of the authors' own analysis. The repertoire consists of tens of thousands of distinct CDR3 sequences, with about 8.8% occurring once and the leading ten covering around 3%. Study-level points and caveats: Once DPC sensitization occurred, TCRs above 1 in 1000 frequency showed no change.

Time point described: healthy volunteer bleed at 2 weeks. Someone pulled total RNA out of unfractionated whole blood. The sequenced sample was whole blood. The receptor was isolated from a female donor in good health. Some clones in this sample may be carry-over from other donors' samples.

The CDR3 loop is CASSASGSNEQFF. CDR3 sequence (DNA): TGTGCCAGCAGCGCTAGCGGGAGTAATGAGCAGTTCTTC. V usage is TRBV7-9 and J usage is TRBJ2-1; 10 bases are shared with TRBD2. Germline CDR1 SEHNR, CDR2 FQNEAQ (reference sequence). Trimming cost V 5 bases and J 7 bases; bases outside gene matches: 2. The CDR3 sequence is 13 residues long. Together with reference TRBV7-9 and TRBJ2-1, the CDR3 gives the full variable domain: DTGVSQNPRHKITKRGQNVTFRCDPISEHNRLYWYRQTLGQGPEFLTYFQNEAQLEKSRLLSDRFSAERPKGSFSTLEIQRTEQGDSAMYLCASSASGSNEQFFGPGTRLTVL.